The 20 T cell receptor beta chains below were found in one sample sequenced in a study of shared clonotypes between healthy human individuals. In the naive CD8 group, cells lacked CD45RO and were positively selected for CCR7, so terminally differentiated effector memory CD45RA+ cells were left out. Clones were sequenced by immunoSEQ multiplex PCR, and TCRdb holds only the in-frame ones, with some missing. The sample has hundreds of thousands of clones; roughly nine tenths are singletons. Sequenced input: naive CD8+ T cells sorted from blood. These receptors all come from a man aged 25-45 years in good health.

The chain joins TRBV6-5 to TRBJ2-1; 8 nucleotides match TRBD1. With V trimmed by 2 bases and J by 9 bases, 6 bases remained unmatched. This CDR3 is 14 amino acids long. The germline V gene has CDR1 MNHEY and CDR2 SVGAGI. CDR3 DNA: TGTGCCAGCAGTTACGGCAGGGGGCTTACTGAGCAGTTCTTC. Its translation is CASSYGRGLTEQFF.

This rearrangement joins TRBV27 to TRBJ1-2; 9 nucleotides line up with TRBD1. The germline V gene has CDR1 MNHEY and CDR2 SMNVEV (reference sequence). The junction had 8 bases not matched to a gene; V was cut back by 6 bases and J by 3 bases. This CDR3 region has 15 residues. CDR3 sequence (DNA): TGTGCCAGCAGAGCAGGGACAGGGCGATACTATGGCTACACCTTC. Translation: CASRAGTGRYYGYTF.

The chain employs TRBV7-9 and TRBJ1-1, with D hard to call. The germline V gene has CDR1 SEHNR and CDR2 FQNEAQ (reference sequence). With 3 bases removed from V and 7 bases from J, the gap between germline ends came to 9 bases. The CDR3 contains 12 residues. The CDR3 coding sequence is TGTGCCAGCAGCTTCTATACAAATGAAGCTTTCTTT. This encodes CASSFYTNEAFF.

This clone was recorded only once. This chain uses TRBV7-9 with TRBJ1-3, with D uncertain. The CDR3 extends over 12 amino acids. V was cut by 3 bases and J by 6 bases, with 6 bases left in between. Germline CDR1 SEHNR, CDR2 FQNEAQ (reference sequence). DNA of the CDR3: TGTGCCAGCAGCTTTGGAGTAAACACCATATATTTT. Protein product: CASSFGVNTIYF.

The CDR3 region has the DNA TGTGCCAGCAGCCACAAGGGGGGAACGAGAGGTGAAAAACTGTTTTTT. It codes for CASSHKGGTRGEKLFF. V is TRBV7-9 and J is TRBJ1-4; a weak D match, TRBD1 (6 bases). Germline lookup yields CDR1 SEHNR and CDR2 FQNEAQ (reference sequence). With 5 bases removed from V and 7 bases from J, the gap between germline ends came to 20 bases. CDR3 size: 16 residues.

The chain has TRBV27 and TRBJ2-1; D possibly uses TRBD1 or TRBD2 (5 bases each). The germline CDR1 and CDR2 sequences are MNHEY and SMNVEV (reference sequence). V was trimmed by 5 bases and J by 1 base, leaving 21 bases between them. The CDR3 sequence is 18 residues long. CDR3 in amino acids: CASSPQGLGDLSYNEQFF. CDR3 in DNA: TGTGCCAGCAGTCCGCAAGGTCTGGGGGACCTTTCCTACAATGAGCAGTTCTTC.

In DNA form, the CDR3 reads TGTGCAAGTCGCTTAGCCCAATTATTGGACAGGGAGGACCTTTCCGACAATGAGCAGTTCTTC. Translation gives CASRLAQLLDREDLSDNEQFF. V usage is TRBV12-2 and J usage is TRBJ2-1; the table's D call, TRBD1, has no DNA check behind it. TRBV12-2 is described as a pseudogene. The CDR3 runs to 21 residues.

This chain links TRBV4-1 with TRBJ2-1; D is unresolved. CDR3 length: 13 amino acids. V gave up 2 bases and J gave up 5 bases, with 7 bases separating them. CDR1 and CDR2 (germline): MGHRA, YSYEKL. The CDR3 protein is CASSQRAHNEQFF. The CDR3 DNA reads TGCGCCAGCAGCCAACGAGCGCACAATGAGCAGTTCTTC.

This chain connects TRBV9 to TRBJ2-3, with 8 bases matching TRBD2. Germline assignment: CDR1 SGDLS and CDR2 YYNGEE. V lost 2 bases, J lost 4 bases, and 6 bases stayed unmatched. The length of the CDR3 is 15 residues. The chain's CDR3 is CASSVGGGRADTQYF. As DNA, the CDR3 is TGTGCCAGCAGCGTCGGCGGGGGGCGGGCAGATACGCAGTATTTT.

In this sample, this clone turned up once. An end of the junction does not agree with germline; a read error may underlie this. The chain joins TRBV6-5 to TRBJ2-1; 9 bases are a match to TRBD2. The CDR3 has 14 residues. CDR1 and CDR2 from the germline V gene are MNHEY and SVGAGI. The CDR3 nucleotides are TGCGCCAGCAGTGAGCGGGAGGCCTACAATGAGCAGTTCTTC. This gives the protein CASSEREAYNEQFF.

The rearrangement joins TRBV4-1 to TRBJ2-2; D gene unclear. The CDR3 totals 14 residues. Deletions cut 3 bases from V and 3 bases from J, with 8 bases between. Germline assignment: CDR1 MGHRA and CDR2 YSYEKL. CDR3 nucleotides: TGCGCCAGCAGCCACCACTCGGACACCGGGGAGCTGTTTTTT. It codes for CASSHHSDTGELFF.

The gene calls are TRBV27 and TRBJ2-7; no reliable D call. The CDR3 is 14 amino acids. Germline CDR1 MNHEY, CDR2 SMNVEV (reference sequence). V lost 5 bases and J 3 bases, leaving 14 bases between the germline ends. The DNA of the CDR3 is TGTGCCAGCAGTCTCACTTACTCGTTCTACGAGCAGTACTTC. It codes for CASSLTYSFYEQYF.

This clone was observed a handful of times. J is TRBJ2-7 and V is TRBV28; a possible D gene is TRBD2 (6 bases). The V and J ends lost 3 bases and 7 bases respectively, with 10 bases between them. Germline CDR1 reads MDHEN; CDR2 reads SYDVKM. The CDR3 length is 12 residues. This CDR3 reads CASSFGSLEQYF. The DNA of the CDR3 is TGTGCCAGCAGTTTCGGGAGTCTAGAGCAGTACTTC. The variable domain in full, completed from reference TRBV28 and TRBJ2-7, reads DVKVTQSSRYLVKRTGEKVFLECVQDMDHENMFWYRQDPGLGLRLIYFSYDVKMKEKGDIPEGYSVSREKKERFSLILESASTNQTSMYLCASSFGSLEQYFGPGTRLTVT.

The V call is TRBV29-1, the J call TRBJ2-7; D is unresolved. Germline-derived CDR1 and CDR2 are SQVTM and ANQGSEA. The CDR3 runs to 11 residues. With 1 base removed from V and 3 bases from J, the gap between germline ends came to 4 bases. As DNA, the CDR3 is TGCAGCGTTGAAGTTAACTACGAGCAGTACTTC. Amino acid sequence: CSVEVNYEQYF.

This clone was observed a single time. This sequence joins TRBV5-1 and TRBJ2-7; D is uncertain. Trimming stripped 5 bases from V and 0 bases from J, with 9 bases between. The CDR3 is 13 amino acids. Germline-derived CDR1 and CDR2 are SGHRS and YFSETQ. CDR3 residues: CASRNSDSYEQYF. CDR3 DNA: TGCGCCAGCAGGAACTCTGACTCCTACGAGCAGTACTTC.

This clone appeared a single time. This chain uses TRBV7-6 with TRBJ2-3, with D tentatively TRBD1 (6 bases). The CDR3 totals 13 residues. CDR1 is SGHVS and CDR2 is FNYEAQ in the germline V gene. With 4 bases removed from V and 7 bases from J, the gap between germline ends came to 12 bases. The chain's CDR3 is CASSSLDSHTQYF. CDR3 coding DNA: TGTGCCAGCAGCTCCTTGGACAGCCATACGCAGTATTTT.

In this sample, this clone turned up once. V and J are TRBV15 and TRBJ2-7, with no clear D. Trimming removed 0 bases from V and 7 bases from J, with 10 bases in between. The CDR3 is made up of 13 amino acids. Germline CDR1 LNHNV, CDR2 YYDKDF (reference sequence). The CDR3 sequence: CATSRDLRQEQYF. The CDR3 DNA reads as TGTGCCACCAGCAGAGACCTTCGGCAAGAGCAGTACTTC.

This clone was seen just once. Other DNA sequences within the sample encode an identical CDR3. The chain employs TRBV5-8 and TRBJ2-3; 9 positions match TRBD2. This CDR3 comprises 14 residues. With 4 bases clipped from V and 1 base from J, the junction kept 1 base outside the gene matches. Germline CDR1 SGHTS, CDR2 YDEGEE. DNA for the CDR3: TGTGCCAGCAGCCGGACTAGCGGCACAGATACGCAGTATTTT. Translating it yields CASSRTSGTDTQYF.

The rearrangement links TRBV27 to TRBJ2-7; 8 nucleotides agree with TRBD1. This CDR3 is built from 13 residues. Germline trimming cut 4 bases from V and 6 bases from J; bases unmatched to any gene: 5. The germline CDR1 and CDR2 sequences are MNHEY and SMNVEV (reference sequence). CDR3 amino acids: CASSWDRQREQYF. CDR3 bases: TGTGCCAGCAGTTGGGACAGGCAGCGCGAGCAGTACTTC.

The chain employs TRBV6-1 and TRBJ2-7; TRBD1 matches 7 bases. V shed 4 bases, J shed 4 bases, and the junction held 4 bases outside the gene matches. Per the germline V gene, CDR1 is MNHNS and CDR2 is SASEGT. The CDR3 spans 13 residues. As DNA, the CDR3 is TGTGCCAGCAGTGTGGGACAGTCATACGAGCAGTACTTC. Encoded protein: CASSVGQSYEQYF.